This T cell receptor beta chain emerged from a study of response to subunit inactivated influenza vaccine. Findings and caveats of the study: Each seasonal influenza vaccination, the authors suggested, recruits few new T cells.

TCRdb reanalysed the RT-PCR reads using MiXCR and keeps one entry per CDR3 protein. The table has 430,000 or so distinct CDR3 sequences, 11% seen once. This clonotype was counted at least ten times. The antigen is not known. The CDR3 length is 14 residues. The germline CDR1 and CDR2 sequences are SQVTM and ANQGSEA. J lost 4 bases, V lost 5 bases, and 8 bases had no gene match. Sequencing used PBMCs from blood, obtained roughly 45 days after vaccination. V usage is TRBV29-1 and J usage is TRBJ2-1; 7 bases map to TRBD1. This receptor was identified in a man in his fifties or sixties who received an inactivated influenza vaccine. CDR3 bases: TGCAGCGTTAAACCCCCGGGACAGTACAATGAGCAGTTCTTC. It yields the protein CSVKPPGQYNEQFF.